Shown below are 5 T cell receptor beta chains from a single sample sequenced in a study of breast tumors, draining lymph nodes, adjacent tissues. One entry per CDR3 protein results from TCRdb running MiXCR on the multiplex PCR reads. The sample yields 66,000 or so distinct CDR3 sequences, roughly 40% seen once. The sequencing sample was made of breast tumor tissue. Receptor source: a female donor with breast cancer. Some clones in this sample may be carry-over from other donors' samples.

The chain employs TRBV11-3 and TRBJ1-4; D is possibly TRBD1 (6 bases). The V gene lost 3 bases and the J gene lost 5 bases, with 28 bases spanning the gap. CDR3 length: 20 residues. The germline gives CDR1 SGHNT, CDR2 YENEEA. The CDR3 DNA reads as TGTGCCAGCAGCTTTCTGAACAGGGCGTACGAGCAGTACTTCAATGAAAAACTGTTTTTT. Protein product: CASSFLNRAYEQYFNEKLFF.

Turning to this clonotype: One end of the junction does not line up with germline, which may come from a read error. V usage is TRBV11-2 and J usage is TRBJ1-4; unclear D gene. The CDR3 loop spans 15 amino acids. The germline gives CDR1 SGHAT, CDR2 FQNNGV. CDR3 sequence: CASSIEPGEEEKLFF. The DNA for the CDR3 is TGTGCCAGCAGCATAGAGCCCGGGGAAGAGGAAAAACTGTTTTTT.

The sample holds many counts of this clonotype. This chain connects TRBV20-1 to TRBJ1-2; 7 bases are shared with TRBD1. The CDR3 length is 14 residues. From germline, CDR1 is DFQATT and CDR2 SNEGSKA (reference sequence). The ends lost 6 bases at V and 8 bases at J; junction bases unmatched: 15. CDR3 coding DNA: TGCAGTGCCCCTACGCAGGGGGGGGCGGAAGGCTACACCTTC. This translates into CSAPTQGGAEGYTF.

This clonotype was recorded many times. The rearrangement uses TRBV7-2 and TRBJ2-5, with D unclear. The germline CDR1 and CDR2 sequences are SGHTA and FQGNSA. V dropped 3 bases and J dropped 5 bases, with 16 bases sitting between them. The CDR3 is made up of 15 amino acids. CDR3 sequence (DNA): TGTGCCAGCAGCTTCTCGGAATCTCCTGCGGAGACCCAGTACTTC. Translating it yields CASSFSESPAETQYF.

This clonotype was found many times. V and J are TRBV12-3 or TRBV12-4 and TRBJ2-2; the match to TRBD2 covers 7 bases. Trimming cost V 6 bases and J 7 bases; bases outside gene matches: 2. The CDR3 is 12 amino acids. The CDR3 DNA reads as TGTGCCAGCAGCCGGACTAGCGGGGAGCTGTTTTTT. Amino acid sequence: CASSRTSGELFF.